This T cell receptor (beta chain) stems from a study of cytomegalovirus exposure and HLA in healthy donors. A remark on this clone: Its antigen remains unknown.

Researchers ran the PCR with 60 Vbeta and 13 Jbeta primers. Repertoires were generated with immunoSEQ multiplex PCR, while TCRdb's copy carries only in-frame clones and drops some. The data hold some 120,000 clones, with 15% to 20% observed a single time. This CDR3 is 15 amino acids long. Germline-derived CDR1 and CDR2 are KGHSH and LQKENI. V shed 4 bases and J shed 0 bases, with 10 bases lying between them. Study-wide points: Cytomegalovirus-associated status was assigned to about 150 TCR beta chains.

This sequence was found in a female donor in good health and CMV-seropositive. The J gene is TRBJ1-3, the V gene TRBV18, with D possibly matching TRBD1 (6 bases). What was sequenced was PBMCs. CDR3 sequence reads: CASSQTGSSGNTIYF. CDR3 coding DNA: TGTGCCAGCTCACAAACAGGGTCCTCTGGAAACACCATATATTTT. Based on the CDR3 plus reference TRBV18 and TRBJ1-3, the full variable domain is NAGVMQNPRHLVRRRGQEARLRCSPMKGHSHVYWYRQLPEEGLKFMVYLQKENIIDESGMPKERFSAEFPKEGPSILRIQQVVRGDSAAYFCASSQTGSSGNTIYFGEGSWLTVV.